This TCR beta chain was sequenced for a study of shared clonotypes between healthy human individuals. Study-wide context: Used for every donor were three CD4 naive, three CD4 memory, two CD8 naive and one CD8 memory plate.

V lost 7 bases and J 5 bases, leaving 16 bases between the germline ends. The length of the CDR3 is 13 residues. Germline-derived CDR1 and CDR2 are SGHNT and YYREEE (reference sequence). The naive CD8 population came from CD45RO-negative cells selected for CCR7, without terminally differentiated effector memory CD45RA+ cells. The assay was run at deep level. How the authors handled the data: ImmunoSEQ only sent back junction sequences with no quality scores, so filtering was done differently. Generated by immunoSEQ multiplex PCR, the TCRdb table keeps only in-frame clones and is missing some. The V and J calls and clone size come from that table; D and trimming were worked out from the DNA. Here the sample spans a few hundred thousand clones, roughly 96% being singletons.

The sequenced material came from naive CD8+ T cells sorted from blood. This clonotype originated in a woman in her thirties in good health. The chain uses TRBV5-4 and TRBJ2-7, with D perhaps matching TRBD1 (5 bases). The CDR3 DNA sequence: TGTGCCAGCTCAGGGATGGGCAGGGACGAGCAGTACTTC. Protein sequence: CASSGMGRDEQYF.